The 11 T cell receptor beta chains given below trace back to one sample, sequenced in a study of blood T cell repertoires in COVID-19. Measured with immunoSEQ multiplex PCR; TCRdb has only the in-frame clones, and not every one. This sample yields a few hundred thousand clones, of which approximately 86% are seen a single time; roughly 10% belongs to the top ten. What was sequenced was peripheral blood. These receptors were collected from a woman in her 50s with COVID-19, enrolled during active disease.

CDR3 amino acids: CASSPVPDRVGETQYF. Here the CDR3 DNA reads TGTGCCAGCAGCCCGGTTCCAGACAGGGTGGGGGAGACCCAGTACTTC. J is TRBJ2-5 and V is TRBV3-1 (or the pseudogene TRBV3-2), with TRBD1 identical over 7 bases. J was trimmed by 5 bases and V by 4 bases; bases with no gene match: 13. This CDR3 contains 16 residues. Looked up from germline, CDR1 is LGHDT and CDR2 is YNNKEL (reference sequence).

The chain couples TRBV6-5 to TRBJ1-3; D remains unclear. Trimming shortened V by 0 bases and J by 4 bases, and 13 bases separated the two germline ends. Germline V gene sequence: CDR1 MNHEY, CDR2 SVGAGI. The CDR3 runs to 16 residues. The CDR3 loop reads CASSYSGPPPGNTIYF. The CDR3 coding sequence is TGTGCCAGCAGTTACTCGGGCCCTCCGCCGGGAAACACCATATATTTT.

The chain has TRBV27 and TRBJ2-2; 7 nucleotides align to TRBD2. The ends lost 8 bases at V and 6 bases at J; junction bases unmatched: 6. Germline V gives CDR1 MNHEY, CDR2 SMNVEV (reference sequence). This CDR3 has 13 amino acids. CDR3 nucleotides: TGTGCCAGCGGGCTCGGGGGGTCCGGGGAGCTGTTTTTT. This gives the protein CASGLGGSGELFF.

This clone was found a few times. CDR3 nucleotides: TGTGCCAGCAGTTACGGGCCCTCGGCACGCTATGGCTACACCTTC. This translates into CASSYGPSARYGYTF. This chain connects TRBV6-2 or TRBV6-3 to TRBJ1-2; D remains ambiguous. CDR3 length: 15 amino acids. Germline V gene lookup returns CDR1 MNHEY and CDR2 SVGEGT. The ends were cut back, 2 bases at V and 4 bases at J, with 14 bases in the middle.

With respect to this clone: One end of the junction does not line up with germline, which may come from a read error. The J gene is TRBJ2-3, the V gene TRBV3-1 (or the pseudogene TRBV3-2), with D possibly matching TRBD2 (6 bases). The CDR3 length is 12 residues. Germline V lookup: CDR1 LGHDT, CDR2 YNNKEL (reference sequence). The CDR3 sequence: CASSRSWGEVVF. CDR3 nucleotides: TGTGCCAGCAGCCGCTCGTGGGGGGAGGTTGTTTTT.

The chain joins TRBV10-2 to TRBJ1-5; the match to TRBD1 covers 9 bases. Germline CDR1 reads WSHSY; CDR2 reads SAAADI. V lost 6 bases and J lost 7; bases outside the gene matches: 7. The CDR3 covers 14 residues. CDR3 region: CASSLGQGGQPQHF. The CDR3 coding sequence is TGCGCCAGCAGCCTGGGACAGGGCGGACAGCCCCAGCATTTT.

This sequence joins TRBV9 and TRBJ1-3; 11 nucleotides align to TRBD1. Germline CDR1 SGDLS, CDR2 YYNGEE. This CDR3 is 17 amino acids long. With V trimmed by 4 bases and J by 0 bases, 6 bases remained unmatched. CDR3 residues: CASSLGQGAHSGNTIYF. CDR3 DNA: TGTGCCAGCAGCCTCGGACAGGGGGCCCACTCTGGAAACACCATATATTTT. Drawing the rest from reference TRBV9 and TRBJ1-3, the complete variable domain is DSGVTQTPKHLITATGQRVTLRCSPRSGDLSVYWYQQSLDQGLQFLIQYYNGEERAKGNILERFSAQQFPDLHSELNLSSLELGDSALYFCASSLGQGAHSGNTIYFGEGSWLTVV.

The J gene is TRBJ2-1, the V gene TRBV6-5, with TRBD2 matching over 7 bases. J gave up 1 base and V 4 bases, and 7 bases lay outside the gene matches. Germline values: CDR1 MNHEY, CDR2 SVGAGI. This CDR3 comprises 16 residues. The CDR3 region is CASSSRAGESYNEQFF. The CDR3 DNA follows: TGTGCCAGCAGTTCCCGTGCGGGGGAGTCCTACAATGAGCAGTTCTTC.

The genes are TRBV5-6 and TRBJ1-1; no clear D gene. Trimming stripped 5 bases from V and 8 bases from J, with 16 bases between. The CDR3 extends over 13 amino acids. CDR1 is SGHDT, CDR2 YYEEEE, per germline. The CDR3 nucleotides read TGTGCCAGCAGTGGAAGGATTGGGAGGGAAGCTTTCTTT. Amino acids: CASSGRIGREAFF.

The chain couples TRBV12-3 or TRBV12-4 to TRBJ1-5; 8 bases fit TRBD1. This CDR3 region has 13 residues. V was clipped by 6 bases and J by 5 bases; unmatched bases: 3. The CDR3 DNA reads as TGTGCCAGCAGGGACAGGGAGCATCAGCCCCAGCATTTT. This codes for CASRDREHQPQHF.

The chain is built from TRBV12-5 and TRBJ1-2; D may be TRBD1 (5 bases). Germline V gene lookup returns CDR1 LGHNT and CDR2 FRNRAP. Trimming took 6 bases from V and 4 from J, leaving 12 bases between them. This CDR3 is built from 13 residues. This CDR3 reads CASGTAAGYGYTF. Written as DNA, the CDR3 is TGTGCTAGTGGGACAGCTGCTGGCTATGGCTACACCTTC. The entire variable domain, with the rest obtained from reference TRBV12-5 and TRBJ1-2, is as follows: DARVTQTPRHKVTEMGQEVTMRCQPILGHNTVFWYRQTMMQGLELLAYFRNRAPLDDSGMPKDRFSAEMPDATLATLKIQPSEPRDSAVYFCASGTAAGYGYTFGSGTRLTVV.